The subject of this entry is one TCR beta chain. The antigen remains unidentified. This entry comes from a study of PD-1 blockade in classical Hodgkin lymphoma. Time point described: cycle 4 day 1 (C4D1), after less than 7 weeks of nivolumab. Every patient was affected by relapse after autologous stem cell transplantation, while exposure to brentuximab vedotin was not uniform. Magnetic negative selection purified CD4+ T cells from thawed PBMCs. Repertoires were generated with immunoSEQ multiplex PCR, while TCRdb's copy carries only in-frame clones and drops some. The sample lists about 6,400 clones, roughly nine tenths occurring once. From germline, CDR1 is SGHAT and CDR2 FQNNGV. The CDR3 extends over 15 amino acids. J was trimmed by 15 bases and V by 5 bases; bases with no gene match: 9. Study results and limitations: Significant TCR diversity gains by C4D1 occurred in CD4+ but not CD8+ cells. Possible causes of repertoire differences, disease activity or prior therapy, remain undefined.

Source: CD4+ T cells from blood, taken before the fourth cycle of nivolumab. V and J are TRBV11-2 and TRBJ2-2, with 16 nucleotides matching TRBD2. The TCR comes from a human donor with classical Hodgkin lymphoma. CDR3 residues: CASSPPGLAGGAVFF. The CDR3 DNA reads TGTGCCAGCAGCCCCCCGGGACTAGCGGGGGGGGCGGTGTTTTTT.